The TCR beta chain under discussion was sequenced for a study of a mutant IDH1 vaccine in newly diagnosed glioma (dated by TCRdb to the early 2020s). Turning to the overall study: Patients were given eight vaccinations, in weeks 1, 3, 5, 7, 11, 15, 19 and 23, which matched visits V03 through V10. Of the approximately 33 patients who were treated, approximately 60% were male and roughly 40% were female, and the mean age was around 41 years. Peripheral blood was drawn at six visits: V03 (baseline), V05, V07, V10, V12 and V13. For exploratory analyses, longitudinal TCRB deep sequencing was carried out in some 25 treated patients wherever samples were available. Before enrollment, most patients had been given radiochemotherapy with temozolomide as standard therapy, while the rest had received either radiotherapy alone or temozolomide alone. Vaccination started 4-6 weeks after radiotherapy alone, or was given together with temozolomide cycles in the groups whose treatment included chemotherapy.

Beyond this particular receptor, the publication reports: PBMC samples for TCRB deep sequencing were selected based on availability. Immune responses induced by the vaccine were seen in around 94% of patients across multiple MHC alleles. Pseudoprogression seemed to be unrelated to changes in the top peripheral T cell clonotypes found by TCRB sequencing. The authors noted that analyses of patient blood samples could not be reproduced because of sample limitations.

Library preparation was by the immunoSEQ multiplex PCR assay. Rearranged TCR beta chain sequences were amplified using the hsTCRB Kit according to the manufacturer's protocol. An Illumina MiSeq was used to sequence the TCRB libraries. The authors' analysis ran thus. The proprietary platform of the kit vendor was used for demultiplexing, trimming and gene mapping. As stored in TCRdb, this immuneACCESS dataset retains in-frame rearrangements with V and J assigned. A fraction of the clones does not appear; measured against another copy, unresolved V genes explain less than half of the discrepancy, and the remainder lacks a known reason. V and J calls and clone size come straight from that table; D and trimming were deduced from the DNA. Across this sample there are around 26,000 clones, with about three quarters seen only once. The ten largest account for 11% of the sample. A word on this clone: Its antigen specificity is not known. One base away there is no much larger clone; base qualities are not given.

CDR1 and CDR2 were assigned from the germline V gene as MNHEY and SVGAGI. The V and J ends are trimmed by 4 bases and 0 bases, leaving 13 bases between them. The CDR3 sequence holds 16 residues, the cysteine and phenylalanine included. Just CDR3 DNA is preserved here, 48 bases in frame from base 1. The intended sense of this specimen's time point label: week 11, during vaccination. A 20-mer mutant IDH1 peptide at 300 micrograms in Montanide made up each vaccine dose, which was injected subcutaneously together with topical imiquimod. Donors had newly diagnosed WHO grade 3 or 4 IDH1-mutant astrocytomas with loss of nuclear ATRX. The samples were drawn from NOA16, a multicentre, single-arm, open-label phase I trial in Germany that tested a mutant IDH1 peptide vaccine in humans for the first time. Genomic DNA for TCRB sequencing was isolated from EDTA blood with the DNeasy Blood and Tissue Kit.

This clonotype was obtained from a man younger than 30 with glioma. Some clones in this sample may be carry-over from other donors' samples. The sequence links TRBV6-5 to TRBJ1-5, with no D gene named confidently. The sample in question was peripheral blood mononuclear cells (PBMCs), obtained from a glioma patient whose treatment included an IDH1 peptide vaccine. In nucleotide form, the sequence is TGTGCCAGCAGTTCCCGGGCCTCTTATAGCAATCAGCCCCAGCATTTT. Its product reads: CASSSRASYSNQPQHF.